This TCR beta chain was sequenced during a study of cytomegalovirus exposure and HLA in healthy donors. General study points: Productive rates of about 90% or about 30% were seen for most TCR beta V segments in an earlier analysis.

The CDR3 loop spans 15 amino acids. Germline-derived CDR1 and CDR2 are SGHVS and FQNEAQ. The V end lost 2 bases, the J end lost 1 base, and 8 bases lay between the germline ends. 13 Jbeta primers and 60 Vbeta primers were used for the PCR. Assay: immunoSEQ multiplex PCR; the TCRdb copy retains only in-frame clones and omits some. This table holds around 120,000 clones, roughly 80% found once. This clone has just one count. Its antigen is unidentified. The sequence was obtained from a man between 60 and 75 years old in good health and CMV-seropositive. V and J are TRBV7-8 and TRBJ1-4, with D uncertain. The sequenced sample consisted of PBMCs. Written as DNA, the CDR3 is TGTGCCAGCAGCTTACTTCCAGAAACTAATGAAAAACTGTTTTTT. This encodes CASSLLPETNEKLFF.